The 29 T cell receptor beta chains listed next were all sequenced from one sample in a study of Ad26.COV2.S vaccination and SARS-CoV-2 variants. Repertoires were generated with immunoSEQ multiplex PCR, while TCRdb's copy carries only in-frame clones and drops some. The sample includes about 240,000 clones, approximately 88% of them seen just once. Stated treatment: roughly 20 received Ad26.COV2.S at low or high dose, single or two shots; roughly five received placebo; per-sample allocation not given. Following the first vaccine or placebo injection, samples were taken on day 63. The material was peripheral blood, obtained in a trial of Ad26.COV2.S vaccine versus placebo. These receptors all stem from a person between 18 and 65 years old who received the Ad26.COV2.S COVID-19 vaccine or a placebo.

The count of this clone is one. The chain carries TRBV3-1 (or the pseudogene TRBV3-2) and TRBJ1-1; D is undetermined. The length of the CDR3 is 14 residues. The germline CDR1 and CDR2 sequences are LGHDT and YNNKEL (reference sequence). Trimming pared 5 bases from V and 2 bases from J, leaving 12 bases between. CDR3 coding DNA: TGTGCCAGCAGCTGGCTAGAGCGAAACACTGAAGCTTTCTTT. Encoded protein: CASSWLERNTEAFF.

DNA of the CDR3: TGTGCCAGCAGCTTAGATGGAAGGGACAACTATGGCTACACCTTC. Amino acid sequence: CASSLDGRDNYGYTF. V is TRBV13 and J is TRBJ1-2, with a weak D call TRBD1 (5 bases). Germline CDR1 reads PRHDT; CDR2 reads FYEKMQ (reference sequence). This CDR3 comprises 15 residues. The V end was cut by 1 base, the J end by 2 bases, with 11 bases between.

The rearrangement links TRBV4-1 to TRBJ2-2; no firm D call. The V gene's germline CDR1 is MGHRA and CDR2 YSYEKL. This CDR3 region has 14 residues. V lost 3 bases and J 3 bases, leaving 8 bases between the germline ends. The chain's CDR3 is CASSHRTDTGELFF. CDR3 nucleotide sequence: TGCGCCAGCAGCCACAGGACCGACACCGGGGAGCTGTTTTTT.

The V call is TRBV7-2, the J call TRBJ2-3; 9 nucleotides match TRBD2. Germline V gives CDR1 SGHTA, CDR2 FQGNSA. With V trimmed by 1 base and J by 8 bases, 7 bases remained unmatched. The CDR3 is made up of 15 amino acids. DNA for the CDR3: TGTGCCAGCAGCTTAGAGGGCGGGAGGGCCCCTACGCAGTATTTT. It is translated as CASSLEGGRAPTQYF. The full variable domain, in which reference TRBV7-2 and TRBJ2-3 provide the parts outside the CDR3, is GAGVSQSPSNKVTEKGKDVELRCDPISGHTALYWYRQSLGQGLEFLIYFQGNSAPDKSGLPSDRFSAERTGGSVSTLTIQRTQQEDSAVYLCASSLEGGRAPTQYFGPGTRLTVL.

The rearrangement uses TRBV28 and TRBJ2-2, with D possibly being TRBD2 (7 bases). Between the trimmed V and J ends, which lost 2 bases and 3 bases, there was a span of 16 bases. CDR1 and CDR2 (germline): MDHEN, SYDVKM. This CDR3 has 17 amino acids. CDR3 DNA sequence: TGTGCCAGCAGTTTAGGCGGGGGCCTCACTTACACCGGGGAGCTGTTTTTT. Its translation is CASSLGGGLTYTGELFF. Filled out from reference TRBV28 and TRBJ2-2, the complete variable domain reads DVKVTQSSRYLVKRTGEKVFLECVQDMDHENMFWYRQDPGLGLRLIYFSYDVKMKEKGDIPEGYSVSREKKERFSLILESASTNQTSMYLCASSLGGGLTYTGELFFGEGSRLTVL.

This chain joins TRBV23-1 and TRBJ2-7; 11 nucleotides agree with TRBD1. TRBV23-1 is placed among ORFs of uncertain function. J was trimmed by 0 bases and V by 2 bases; bases with no gene match: 6. This CDR3 has 17 amino acids. The CDR3 DNA reads as TGCGCCAGCAGTCAACCGCCCGGGACAGGGGGCTCCTACGAGCAGTACTTC. Translation: CASSQPPGTGGSYEQYF.

The J gene is TRBJ1-1, the V gene TRBV6-2 or TRBV6-3; no definite D call. Germline V gene lookup returns CDR1 MNHEY and CDR2 SVGEGT. This CDR3 is 12 amino acids long. V lost 4 bases and J 3 bases, leaving 6 bases between the germline ends. The DNA for the CDR3 is TGTGCCAGCAGTTCTGGGGACACTGAAGCTTTCTTT. This codes for CASSSGDTEAFF.

The rearrangement links TRBV4-2 to TRBJ1-1; D ambiguous. CDR1 and CDR2 (germline): LGHNA, YNFKEQ. Trimming cost V 0 bases and J 0 bases, with 11 bases left between them. The CDR3 runs 16 residues. CDR3: CASSQEEPGLNTEAFF. The CDR3 nucleotides read TGTGCCAGCAGCCAAGAAGAACCAGGACTGAACACTGAAGCTTTCTTT.

This rearrangement joins TRBV11-3 to TRBJ1-1, with 7 bases fitting TRBD1. J was trimmed by 1 base and V by 4 bases; bases with no gene match: 3. Germline V gene data show CDR1 as SGHNT and CDR2 as YENEEA. This CDR3 region has 14 residues. The CDR3 reads CASSSSGGNTEAFF. The CDR3 coding sequence is TGTGCCAGCAGCTCCTCAGGGGGGAACACTGAAGCTTTCTTT.

As concerns this clone: Other DNA sequences within the sample encode an identical CDR3. The CDR3 DNA is TGCGCCAGCAGCTCAACTAGCGGGGGCGCAGATACGCAGTATTTT. It specifies CASSSTSGGADTQYF. V and J are TRBV5-1 and TRBJ2-3; 11 positions match TRBD2. The CDR3 runs to 15 residues. The germline gives CDR1 SGHRS, CDR2 YFSETQ. The V and J ends lost 3 bases and 4 bases, in that order; junction bases with no gene match: 4.

J is TRBJ1-6 and V is TRBV6-1; D unresolved. Trimming pared 3 bases from V and 9 bases from J, leaving 18 bases between. The CDR3 spans 16 residues. CDR1 is MNHNS and CDR2 is SASEGT in the germline V gene. The CDR3 region is CASSEEEDPAGSPLHF. CDR3 nucleotides: TGTGCCAGCAGTGAGGAAGAGGACCCGGCGGGTTCACCCCTCCACTTT.

This rearrangement joins TRBV7-8 to TRBJ2-7, with D unclear. V shed 1 base and J shed 5 bases, with 9 bases lying between them. The CDR3 extends over 13 amino acids. The V gene's germline CDR1 is SGHVS and CDR2 FQNEAQ. CDR3 in amino acids: CASSLDSFDEQYF. As DNA, the CDR3 is TGTGCCAGCAGCTTAGATAGTTTCGACGAGCAGTACTTC.

In this sample, this clone turned up once. The chain has TRBV5-6 and TRBJ2-2; no definite D call. With 0 bases removed from V and 4 bases from J, the gap between germline ends came to 4 bases. The CDR3 is 13 residues long. Per germline, CDR1 SGHDT and CDR2 YYEEEE. The CDR3 here is CASSLVGTGELFF. In DNA, the CDR3 is TGTGCCAGCAGCTTGGTAGGCACCGGGGAGCTGTTTTTT.

The chain is built from TRBV5-1 and TRBJ1-2, with D tentatively TRBD1 (6 bases). The germline gives CDR1 SGHRS, CDR2 YFSETQ. Trimming left V 5 bases short and J 0 bases short, with 20 bases between. CDR3 size: 17 residues. Written as DNA, the CDR3 is TGCGCCAGCAGACCTGACAGGTCAACCCTAGCTAACTATGGCTACACCTTC. Its translation: CASRPDRSTLANYGYTF.

The gene calls are TRBV4-3 and TRBJ2-5, with 11 bases identical to TRBD2. This CDR3 comprises 16 residues. Germline assignment: CDR1 LGHNA and CDR2 YSLEER. Trimming removed 3 bases from V and 3 bases from J; junction bases left unmatched: 6. CDR3 amino acids: CASSQDLAGGEETQYF. The CDR3 region has the DNA TGCGCCAGCAGCCAGGACCTAGCGGGGGGTGAAGAGACCCAGTACTTC.

The chain recombines TRBV9 with TRBJ2-3; TRBD2 matches 13 bases. J gave up 4 bases and V 2 bases, and 7 bases lay outside the gene matches. The CDR3 contains 17 residues. CDR1 and CDR2 (germline): SGDLS, YYNGEE. CDR3 sequence reads: CASSVRTSGRGSDTQYF. DNA of the CDR3: TGTGCCAGCAGCGTTCGAACTAGCGGGAGGGGGTCAGATACGCAGTATTTT. The variable domain in full, completed from reference TRBV9 and TRBJ2-3, reads DSGVTQTPKHLITATGQRVTLRCSPRSGDLSVYWYQQSLDQGLQFLIQYYNGEERAKGNILERFSAQQFPDLHSELNLSSLELGDSALYFCASSVRTSGRGSDTQYFGPGTRLTVL.

The gene calls are TRBV7-2 and TRBJ2-7; 11 nucleotides align to TRBD2. Germline CDR1 SGHTA, CDR2 FQGNSA. After removal of 4 bases from V and 4 bases from J, the junction contained 9 bases not matched to a gene. This CDR3 region has 16 residues. The CDR3 is CASSSLAGGPVYEQYF. In DNA, the CDR3 is TGTGCCAGCAGCTCTTTAGCGGGGGGGCCGGTGTACGAGCAGTACTTC. The complete variable domain, with remaining parts taken from reference TRBV7-2 and TRBJ2-7, reads GAGVSQSPSNKVTEKGKDVELRCDPISGHTALYWYRQSLGQGLEFLIYFQGNSAPDKSGLPSDRFSAERTGGSVSTLTIQRTQQEDSAVYLCASSSLAGGPVYEQYFGPGTRLTVT.

The sample holds many counts of this clone. The rearrangement joins TRBV6-1 to TRBJ1-1; D unclear. Trimming stripped 0 bases from V and 5 bases from J, with 13 bases between. The CDR3 covers 15 residues. From germline, CDR1 is MNHNS and CDR2 SASEGT. The CDR3 DNA is TGTGCCAGCAGTGAAGCGGCAGGCTCGGGAACTGAAGCTTTCTTT. Translating it yields CASSEAAGSGTEAFF.

The chain is built from TRBV19 and TRBJ2-5, with D maybe TRBD1 (5 bases). Germline V gene data show CDR1 as LNHDA and CDR2 as SQIVND (reference sequence). The CDR3 is made up of 12 amino acids. Trimming pared 8 bases from V and 5 bases from J, leaving 12 bases between. CDR3 in DNA: TGTGCCAGTGGTCTGGGGCTGGAGACCCAGTACTTC. Protein sequence: CASGLGLETQYF.

Here the CDR3 DNA reads TGTGCCAGCAGTTCTTTTGGCTTGACAGGGGAGGATCGCTACACCTTC. It encodes CASSSFGLTGEDRYTF. The chain employs TRBV28 and TRBJ1-2; 8 nucleotides align to TRBD1. The CDR3 is 16 amino acids. The ends lost 4 bases at V and 9 bases at J; junction bases unmatched: 16. Germline assignment: CDR1 MDHEN and CDR2 SYDVKM.

The rearrangement uses TRBV3-1 (or the pseudogene TRBV3-2) and TRBJ2-7; D remains ambiguous. Germline V gene lookup returns CDR1 LGHDT and CDR2 YNNKEL (reference sequence). Between the trimmed V and J ends, which lost 1 base and 0 bases, there was a span of 10 bases. The CDR3 length is 15 residues. For the CDR3, the DNA is TGTGCCAGCAGCCAAGGGCCAGGTGCCTCCTACGAGCAGTACTTC. Translated, it gives CASSQGPGASYEQYF.

The table lists this clone with a count of one. The rearrangement uses TRBV7-2 and TRBJ1-6, with D tentatively TRBD1 (6 bases). Germline assignment: CDR1 SGHTA and CDR2 FQGNSA. Trimming stripped 1 base from V and 5 bases from J, with 15 bases between. The CDR3 totals 17 residues. The CDR3 sequence is CASSLGTGGANNSPLHF. In DNA form, the CDR3 reads TGTGCCAGCAGCTTAGGGACCGGGGGGGCCAATAATTCACCCCTCCACTTT.

The chain is built from TRBV6-5 and TRBJ2-2, with D maybe TRBD1 (6 bases). The CDR3 totals 15 residues. Per germline, CDR1 MNHEY and CDR2 SVGAGI. Trimming removed 3 bases from V and 8 bases from J, with 16 bases in between. CDR3 protein: CASSYDTGIRGELFF. CDR3 sequence (DNA): TGTGCCAGCAGTTATGATACAGGGATCAGGGGGGAGCTGTTTTTT.

The V gene is TRBV19, the J gene TRBJ2-5; 14 nucleotides align to TRBD2. CDR1 and CDR2 from the germline V gene are LNHDA and SQIVND (reference sequence). Trimming cost V 4 bases and J 2 bases; bases outside gene matches: 9. The CDR3 has 18 amino acids. The CDR3 DNA is TGTGCCAGTAGTAGGGGCGGGACTAGCGGGGGATTACAAGAGACCCAGTACTTC. Protein sequence: CASSRGGTSGGLQETQYF.

The V call is TRBV19, the J call TRBJ2-2, with 8 bases lining up with TRBD1. Trimming took 1 base from V and 8 from J; bases not matched to a gene: 6. The CDR3 is 15 residues long. Germline CDR1 is LNHDA and CDR2 is SQIVND (reference sequence). The CDR3 bases are TGTGCCAGTAGTATAGCGGGCAGGGGGCCTGGGGAGCTGTTTTTT. This gives the protein CASSIAGRGPGELFF.

Comments on this clone: At one end, the junction sequence differs from germline, possibly due to a read error. This chain links TRBV4-1 with TRBJ1-2; maybe TRBD1 (6 bases). Germline CDR1 MGHRA, CDR2 YSYEKL. This CDR3 spans 14 amino acids. The CDR3 DNA reads TGCGCCCGCAGCCAAGATGGGAGGGGGGGTGGCTACACCTTC. This encodes CARSQDGRGGGYTF.

The chain combines TRBV30 with TRBJ2-1; D is unresolved. Germline CDR1 is GTSNPN and CDR2 is SVGIG (reference sequence). The V end was cut by 2 bases, the J end by 0 bases, with 8 bases between. CDR3 size: 14 residues. CDR3 DNA: TGTGCCTGGAGTCATGGGGTCTCCTACAATGAGCAGTTCTTC. This codes for CAWSHGVSYNEQFF.

This clone showed up just once. V gene TRBV5-1 combines with J gene TRBJ2-1; D may be TRBD1 or TRBD2 (5 bases each). There are 15 residues in the CDR3. Deletions cut 4 bases from V and 1 base from J, with 12 bases between. Germline assignment: CDR1 SGHRS and CDR2 YFSETQ. DNA of the CDR3: TGCGCCAGCAGCCCCGGGACCGTGTCCTACAATGAGCAGTTCTTC. This translates into CASSPGTVSYNEQFF. Looking up the rest from reference TRBV5-1 and TRBJ2-1 gives the full variable domain: KAGVTQTPRYLIKTRGQQVTLSCSPISGHRSVSWYQQTPGQGLQFLFEYFSETQRNKGNFPGRFSGRQFSNSRSEMNVSTLELGDSALYLCASSPGTVSYNEQFFGPGTRLTVL.

Of note for this clone: Other nucleotide sequences in the sample specify the same CDR3. The V call is TRBV10-3, the J call TRBJ1-1, with TRBD1 matching over 7 bases. The CDR3 is 13 amino acids. CDR1 and CDR2 from the germline V gene are ENHRY and SYGVKD. V lost 4 bases, J lost 1 base, and 0 bases stayed unmatched. In nucleotides, the CDR3 is TGTGCCATCAGTGGGACAGGGAACACTGAAGCTTTCTTT. This codes for CAISGTGNTEAFF.